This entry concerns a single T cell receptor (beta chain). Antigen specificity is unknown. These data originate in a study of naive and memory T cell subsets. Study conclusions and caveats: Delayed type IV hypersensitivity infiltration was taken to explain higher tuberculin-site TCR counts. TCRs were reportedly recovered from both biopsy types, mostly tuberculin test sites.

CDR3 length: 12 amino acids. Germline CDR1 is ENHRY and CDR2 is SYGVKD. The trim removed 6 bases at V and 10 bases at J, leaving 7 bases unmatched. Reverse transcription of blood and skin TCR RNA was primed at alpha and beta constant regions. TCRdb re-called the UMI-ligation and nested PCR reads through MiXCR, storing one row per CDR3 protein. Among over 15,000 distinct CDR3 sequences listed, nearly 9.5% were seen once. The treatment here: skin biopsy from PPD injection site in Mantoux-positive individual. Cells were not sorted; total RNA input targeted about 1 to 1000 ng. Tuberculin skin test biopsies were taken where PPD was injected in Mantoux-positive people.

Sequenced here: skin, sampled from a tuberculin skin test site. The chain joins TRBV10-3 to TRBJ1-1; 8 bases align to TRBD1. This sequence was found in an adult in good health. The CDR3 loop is CAISKQQGGAFF. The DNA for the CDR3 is TGTGCCATCAGCAAACAACAGGGGGGAGCTTTCTTT.